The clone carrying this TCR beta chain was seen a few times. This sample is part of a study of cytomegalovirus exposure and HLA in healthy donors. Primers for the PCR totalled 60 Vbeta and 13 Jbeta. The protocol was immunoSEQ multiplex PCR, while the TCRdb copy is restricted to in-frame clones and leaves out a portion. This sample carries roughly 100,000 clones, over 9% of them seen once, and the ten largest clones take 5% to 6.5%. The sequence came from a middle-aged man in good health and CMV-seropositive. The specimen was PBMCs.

In DNA, the CDR3 is TGTGCCATCAGTCCAGGGGGGAGCAATCAGCCCCAGCATTTT. Protein product: CAISPGGSNQPQHF. This chain connects TRBV10-3 to TRBJ1-5; 7 bases are a match to TRBD1. With V trimmed by 5 bases and J by 1 base, 2 bases remained unmatched. This CDR3 is 14 amino acids long. Germline lookup yields CDR1 ENHRY and CDR2 SYGVKD.